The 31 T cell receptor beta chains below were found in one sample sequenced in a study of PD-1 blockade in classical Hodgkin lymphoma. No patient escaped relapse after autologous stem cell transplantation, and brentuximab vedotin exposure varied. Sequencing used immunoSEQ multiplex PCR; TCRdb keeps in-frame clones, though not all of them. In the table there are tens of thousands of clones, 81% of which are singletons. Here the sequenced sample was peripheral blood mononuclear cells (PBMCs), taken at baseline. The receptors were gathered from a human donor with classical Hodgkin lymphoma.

This chain's CDR3 is CASSIRGENIQYF. The CDR3 DNA reads as TGTGCCAGTAGCATTCGCGGGGAAAACATTCAGTACTTC. V is TRBV19 and J is TRBJ2-4, with D possibly TRBD2 on 6 matching bases. The germline V and J ends were trimmed by 6 bases and 5 bases, with 11 bases remaining between them. The V gene's germline CDR1 is LNHDA and CDR2 SQIVND (reference sequence). The CDR3 runs to 13 residues.

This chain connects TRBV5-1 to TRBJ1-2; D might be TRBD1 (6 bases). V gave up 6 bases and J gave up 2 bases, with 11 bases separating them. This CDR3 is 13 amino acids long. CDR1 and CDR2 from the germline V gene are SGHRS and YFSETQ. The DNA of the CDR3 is TGCGCCAGCACTAACCAGGGGAACTATGGCTACACCTTC. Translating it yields CASTNQGNYGYTF.

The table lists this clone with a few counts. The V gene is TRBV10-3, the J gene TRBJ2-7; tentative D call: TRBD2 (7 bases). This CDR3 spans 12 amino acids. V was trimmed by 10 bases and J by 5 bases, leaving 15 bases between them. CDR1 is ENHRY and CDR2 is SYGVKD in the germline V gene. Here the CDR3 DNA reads TGTGCCAGCGGGGGCTGGGGGAACGAGCAGTACTTC. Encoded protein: CASGGWGNEQYF.

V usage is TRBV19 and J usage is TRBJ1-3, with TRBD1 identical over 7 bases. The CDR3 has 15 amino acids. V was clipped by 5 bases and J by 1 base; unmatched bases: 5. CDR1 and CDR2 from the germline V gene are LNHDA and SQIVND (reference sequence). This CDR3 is CASSDLQGSGNTIYF. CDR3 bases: TGTGCCAGTAGTGACCTACAGGGGTCTGGAAACACCATATATTTT.

As DNA, the CDR3 is TGTGCCAGCATTCTGGATGGGAACACTGAAGCTTTCTTT. Amino acid sequence: CASILDGNTEAFF. The chain employs TRBV6-5 and TRBJ1-1; D is uncertain. Germline values: CDR1 MNHEY, CDR2 SVGAGI. There are 13 residues in the CDR3. The ends were cut back, 7 bases at V and 1 base at J, with 10 bases in the middle.

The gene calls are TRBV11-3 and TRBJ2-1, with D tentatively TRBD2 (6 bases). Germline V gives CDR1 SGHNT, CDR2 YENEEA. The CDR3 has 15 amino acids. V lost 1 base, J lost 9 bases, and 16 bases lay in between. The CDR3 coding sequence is TGTGCCAGCAGCTTAGTGGGAGGACGAGAGTCTGAGCAGTTCTTC. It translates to CASSLVGGRESEQFF.

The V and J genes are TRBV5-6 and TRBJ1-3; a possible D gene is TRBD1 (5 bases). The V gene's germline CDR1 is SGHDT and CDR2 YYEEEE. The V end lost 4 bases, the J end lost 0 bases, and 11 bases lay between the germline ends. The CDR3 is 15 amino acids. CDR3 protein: CASSPTGASGNTIYF. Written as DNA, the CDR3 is TGTGCCAGCAGCCCGACCGGGGCCTCTGGAAACACCATATATTTT.

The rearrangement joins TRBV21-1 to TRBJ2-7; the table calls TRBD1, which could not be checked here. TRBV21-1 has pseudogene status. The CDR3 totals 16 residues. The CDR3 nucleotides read TGTGCCAGCAGCGCGGAAATCGGACACTACCTCTACGAGCAGTACTTC. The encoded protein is CASSAEIGHYLYEQYF.

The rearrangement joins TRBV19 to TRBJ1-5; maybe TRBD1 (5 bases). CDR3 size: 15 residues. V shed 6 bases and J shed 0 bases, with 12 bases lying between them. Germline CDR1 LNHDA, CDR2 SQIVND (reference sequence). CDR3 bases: TGTGCCAGTAGCGACCAGGGTTTTAGCAATCAGCCCCAGCATTTT. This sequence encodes CASSDQGFSNQPQHF. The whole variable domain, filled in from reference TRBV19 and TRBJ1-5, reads DGGITQSPKYLFRKEGQNVTLSCEQNLNHDAMYWYRQDPGQGLRLIYYSQIVNDFQKGDIAEGYSVSREKKESFPLTVTSAQKNPTAFYLCASSDQGFSNQPQHFGDGTRLSIL.

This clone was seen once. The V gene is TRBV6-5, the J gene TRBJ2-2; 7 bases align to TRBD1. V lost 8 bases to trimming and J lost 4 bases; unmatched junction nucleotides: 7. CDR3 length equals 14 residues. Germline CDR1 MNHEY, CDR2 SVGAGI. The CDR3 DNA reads TGTGCCAGCTACGACAGGGCGGCCACCGGGGAGCTGTTTTTT. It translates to CASYDRAATGELFF.

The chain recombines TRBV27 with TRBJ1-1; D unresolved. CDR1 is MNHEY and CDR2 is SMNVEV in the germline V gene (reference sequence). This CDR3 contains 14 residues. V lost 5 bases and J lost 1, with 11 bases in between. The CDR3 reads CASSAFGSNTEAFF. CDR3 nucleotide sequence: TGTGCCAGCAGTGCTTTTGGTTCGAACACTGAAGCTTTCTTT.

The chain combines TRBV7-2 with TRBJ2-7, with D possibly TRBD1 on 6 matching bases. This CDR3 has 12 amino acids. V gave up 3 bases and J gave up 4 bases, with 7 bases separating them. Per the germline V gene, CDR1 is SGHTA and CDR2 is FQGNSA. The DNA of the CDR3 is TGTGCCAGCAGCTTGACAGGATACGAGCAGTACGTC. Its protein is CASSLTGYEQYV.

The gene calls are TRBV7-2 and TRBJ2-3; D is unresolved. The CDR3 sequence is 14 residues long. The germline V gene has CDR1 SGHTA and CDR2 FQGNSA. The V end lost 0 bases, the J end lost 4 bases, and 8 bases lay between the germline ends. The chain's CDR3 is CASSLALVPDTQYF. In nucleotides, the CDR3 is TGTGCCAGCAGCTTAGCGCTAGTCCCAGATACGCAGTATTTT.

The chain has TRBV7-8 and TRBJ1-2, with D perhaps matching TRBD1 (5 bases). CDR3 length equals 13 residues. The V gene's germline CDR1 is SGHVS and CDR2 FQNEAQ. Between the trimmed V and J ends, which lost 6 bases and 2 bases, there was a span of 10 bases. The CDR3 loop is CASSQDMNYGYTF. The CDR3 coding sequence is TGTGCCAGCAGTCAGGACATGAACTATGGCTACACCTTC.

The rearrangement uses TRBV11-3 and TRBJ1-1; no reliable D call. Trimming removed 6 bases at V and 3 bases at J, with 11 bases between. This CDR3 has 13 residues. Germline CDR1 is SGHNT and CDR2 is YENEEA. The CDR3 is CASRFPRHTEAFF. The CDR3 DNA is TGTGCCAGCAGGTTCCCCCGGCACACTGAAGCTTTCTTT.

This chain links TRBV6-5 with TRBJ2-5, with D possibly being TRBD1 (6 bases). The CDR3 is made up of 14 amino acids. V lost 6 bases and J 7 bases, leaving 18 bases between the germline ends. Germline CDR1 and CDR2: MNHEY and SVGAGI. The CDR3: CASSPRTRGWTQYF. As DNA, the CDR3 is TGTGCCAGCAGCCCTCGGACCAGGGGTTGGACCCAGTACTTC.

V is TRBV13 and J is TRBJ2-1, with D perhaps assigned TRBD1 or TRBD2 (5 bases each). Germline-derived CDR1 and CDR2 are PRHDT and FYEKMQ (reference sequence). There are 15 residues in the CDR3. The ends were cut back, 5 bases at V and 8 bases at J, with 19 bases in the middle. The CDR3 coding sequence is TGTGCCAGCAGCCCCCGGACTCACCCCAGGGATGAGCAGTTCTTC. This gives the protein CASSPRTHPRDEQFF.

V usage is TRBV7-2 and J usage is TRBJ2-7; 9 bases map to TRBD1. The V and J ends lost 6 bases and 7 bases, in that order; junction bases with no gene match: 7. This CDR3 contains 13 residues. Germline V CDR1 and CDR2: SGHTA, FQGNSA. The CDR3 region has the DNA TGTGCCAGCAGTCTCCTGGGGACAGGGGAGCAGTACGTC. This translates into CASSLLGTGEQYV.

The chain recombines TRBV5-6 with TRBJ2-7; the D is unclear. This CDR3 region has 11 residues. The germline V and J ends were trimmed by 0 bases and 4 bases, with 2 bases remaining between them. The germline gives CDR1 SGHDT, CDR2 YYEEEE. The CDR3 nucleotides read TGTGCCAGCAGCTTGGCTTACGAGCAGTACTTC. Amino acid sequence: CASSLAYEQYF.

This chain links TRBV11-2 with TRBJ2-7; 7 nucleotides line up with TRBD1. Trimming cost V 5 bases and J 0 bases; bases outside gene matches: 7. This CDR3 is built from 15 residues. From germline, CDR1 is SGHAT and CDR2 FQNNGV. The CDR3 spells CASSRGDSSSYEQYV. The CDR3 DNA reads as TGTGCCAGCAGCCGAGGGGACAGTAGCTCCTACGAGCAGTACGTC.

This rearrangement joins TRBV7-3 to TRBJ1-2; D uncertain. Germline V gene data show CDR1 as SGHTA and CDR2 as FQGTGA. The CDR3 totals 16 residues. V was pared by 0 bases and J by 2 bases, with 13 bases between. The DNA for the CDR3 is TGTGCCAGCAGCTTAACGGTCGAGGGATCAAACTATGGCTACACCTTC. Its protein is CASSLTVEGSNYGYTF.

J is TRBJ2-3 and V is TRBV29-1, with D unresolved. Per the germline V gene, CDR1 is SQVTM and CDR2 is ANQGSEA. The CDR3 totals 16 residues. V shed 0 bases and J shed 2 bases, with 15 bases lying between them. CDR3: CSVEDRLGDNTDTQYF. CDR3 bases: TGCAGCGTTGAAGATAGGTTAGGCGATAACACAGATACGCAGTATTTT.

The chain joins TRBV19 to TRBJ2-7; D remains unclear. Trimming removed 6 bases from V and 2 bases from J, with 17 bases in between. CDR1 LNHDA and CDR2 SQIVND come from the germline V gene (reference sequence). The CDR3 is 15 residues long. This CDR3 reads CASSLYFSGAYEQYF. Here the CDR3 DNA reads TGTGCCAGTAGCTTATACTTCAGTGGGGCCTACGAGCAGTACTTC.

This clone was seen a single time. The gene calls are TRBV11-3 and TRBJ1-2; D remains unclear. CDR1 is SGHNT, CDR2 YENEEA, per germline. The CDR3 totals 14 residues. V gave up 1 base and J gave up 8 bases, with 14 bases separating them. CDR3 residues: CASSLGQAISGYTF. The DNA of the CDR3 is TGTGCCAGCAGCTTAGGTCAGGCGATTAGCGGCTACACCTTC.

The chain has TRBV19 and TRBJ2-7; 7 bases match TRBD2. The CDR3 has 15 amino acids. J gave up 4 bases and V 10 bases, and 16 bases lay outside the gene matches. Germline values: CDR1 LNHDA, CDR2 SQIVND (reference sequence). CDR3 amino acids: CATRFPAGASYEQYF. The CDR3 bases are TGTGCCACCCGATTCCCTGCGGGAGCCTCATACGAGCAGTACTTC.

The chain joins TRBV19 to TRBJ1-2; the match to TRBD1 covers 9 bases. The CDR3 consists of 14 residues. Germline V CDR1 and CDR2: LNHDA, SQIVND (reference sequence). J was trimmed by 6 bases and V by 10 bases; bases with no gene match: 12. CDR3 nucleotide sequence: TGTGCCACCTCGGGACAGGGATTTTTTCATGGCTACACCTTC. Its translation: CATSGQGFFHGYTF.

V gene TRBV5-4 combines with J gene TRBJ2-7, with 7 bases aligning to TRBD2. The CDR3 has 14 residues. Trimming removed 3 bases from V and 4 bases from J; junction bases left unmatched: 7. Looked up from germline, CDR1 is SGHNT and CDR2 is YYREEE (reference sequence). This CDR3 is CASSWGGGMYEQYV. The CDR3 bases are TGTGCCAGCAGCTGGGGGGGAGGGATGTACGAGCAGTACGTC.

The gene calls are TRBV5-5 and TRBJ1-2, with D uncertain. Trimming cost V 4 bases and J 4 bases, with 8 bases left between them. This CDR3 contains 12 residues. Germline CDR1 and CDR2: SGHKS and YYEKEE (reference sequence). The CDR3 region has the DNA TGTGCCAGCAGCCCGATGATCTATGGCTACACCTTC. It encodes CASSPMIYGYTF.

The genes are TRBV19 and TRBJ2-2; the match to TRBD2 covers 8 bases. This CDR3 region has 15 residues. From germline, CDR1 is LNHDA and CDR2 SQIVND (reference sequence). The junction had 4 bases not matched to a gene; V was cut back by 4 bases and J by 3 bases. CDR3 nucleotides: TGTGCCAGTAGTAGGGCGGGAGGCGACACCGGGGAGCTGTTTTTT. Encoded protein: CASSRAGGDTGELFF. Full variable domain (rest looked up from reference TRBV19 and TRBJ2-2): DGGITQSPKYLFRKEGQNVTLSCEQNLNHDAMYWYRQDPGQGLRLIYYSQIVNDFQKGDIAEGYSVSREKKESFPLTVTSAQKNPTAFYLCASSRAGGDTGELFFGEGSRLTVL.

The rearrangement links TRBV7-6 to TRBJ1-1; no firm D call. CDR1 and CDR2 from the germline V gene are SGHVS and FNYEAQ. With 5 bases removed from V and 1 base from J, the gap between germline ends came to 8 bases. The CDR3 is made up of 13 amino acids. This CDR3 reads CASSTQWNTEAFF. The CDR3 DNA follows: TGTGCCAGCAGCACCCAGTGGAACACTGAAGCTTTCTTT. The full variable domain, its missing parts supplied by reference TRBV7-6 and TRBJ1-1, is GAGVSQSPRYKVTKRGQDVALRCDPISGHVSLYWYRQALGQGPEFLTYFNYEAQQDKSGLPNDRFSAERPEGSISTLTIQRTEQRDSAMYRCASSTQWNTEAFFGQGTRLTVV.

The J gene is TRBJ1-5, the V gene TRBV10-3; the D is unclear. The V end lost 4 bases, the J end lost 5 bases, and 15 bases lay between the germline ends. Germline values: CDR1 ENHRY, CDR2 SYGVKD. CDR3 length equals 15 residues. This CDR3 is CAISGGPGLDQPQHF. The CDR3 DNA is TGTGCCATCAGTGGCGGTCCCGGGTTGGATCAGCCCCAGCATTTT.